Listed below are T cell receptor beta chains from one sample, sequenced in a study of shared clonotypes between healthy human individuals. The protocol was immunoSEQ multiplex PCR, while the TCRdb copy is restricted to in-frame clones and leaves out a portion. The sample records hundreds of thousands of clones, roughly 95% being singletons. Sequencing was carried out using naive CD8+ T cells sorted from blood. The receptors shown here come from a woman under 40 in good health. Each CDR3 is given with its conserved first and last residue. A D gene is named only where the DNA matches it firmly. A row's size may be missing; if present it is once, few, many or a size class.

V,size,D,J,DNA,CDR3
TRBV10-2,-,-,TRBJ2-7,TGCGCCAGCAGTGAGTCGAAGGGAGTCGGGGAGCAGTACTTC,CASSESKGVGEQYF
TRBV28,-,-,TRBJ1-5,TGTGCCAGCAGGGTTGTTTTAGGTCAGCCCCAGCATTTT,CASRVVLGQPQHF
TRBV19,-,-,TRBJ1-2,TGTGCCAGTAAGGAGGGGACTAACTATGGCTACACCTTC,CASKEGTNYGYTF
TRBV19,-,-,TRBJ1-6,TGTGCCAGTAGTATGGCAGGGTCCTATAATTCACCCCTCCACTTT,CASSMAGSYNSPLHF
TRBV27,once,-,TRBJ1-3,TGTGCCAGCAGCCAAGCTGGAAACACCATATATTTT,CASSQAGNTIYF
TRBV9,-,-,TRBJ2-7,TGTGCCAGCAGCGTCGGTAGCGGTAACTCCTACGAGCAGTACTTC,CASSVGSGNSYEQYF
TRBV7-1,once,TRBD2,TRBJ2-2,TGTGCCAGCAGCTTACTGACGGGAGGGCCCGGGGAGCTGTTTTTT,CASSLLTGGPGELFF
TRBV5-1,-,-,TRBJ2-7,TGCGCCAGCAGCTTGCTTGAGAATTCCGGGACCGAGCAGTACTTC,CASSLLENSGTEQYF
TRBV28,-,TRBD1,TRBJ1-2,TGTGCCAGCAGCCACCGGACAGGGGATGGCTACACCTTC,CASSHRTGDGYTF
TRBV19,-,TRBD2,TRBJ2-1,TGTGCCAGTAGTATGCTGACTAGCGGGAGCTATGAGCAGTTCTTC,CASSMLTSGSYEQFF
TRBV9,-,-,TRBJ1-4,TGTGCCAGCAGCGTAGGGCAGGCAACTAATGAAAAACTGTTTTTT,CASSVGQATNEKLFF
TRBV7-9,-,-,TRBJ2-1,TGTGCCAGCAGCTTAGCGGCAGAGCAGTTCTTC,CASSLAAEQFF
TRBV10-1,-,TRBD1,TRBJ1-2,TGCGCCAGCGGGGACAGAAACTATGGCTACACCTTC,CASGDRNYGYTF
TRBV9,-,-,TRBJ2-7,TGTGCCAGCAGCTCTGACCTGGGCGAGCAGTACTTC,CASSSDLGEQYF
TRBV27,-,-,TRBJ2-5,TGTGCCAGCAGTTTATTCGCAGGGGTGCGAGAGACCCAGTACTTC,CASSLFAGVRETQYF
TRBV18,-,-,TRBJ2-7,TGTGCCAGCTCATCAGAGGGGCTTTACTCCTACGAGCAGTACTTC,CASSSEGLYSYEQYF
TRBV27,-,-,TRBJ2-7,TGTGCCAGCAGTCCCCTAGCGACTTCTCTCGAGCAGTACTTC,CASSPLATSLEQYF
TRBV27,-,TRBD2,TRBJ2-1,TGTGCCAGCAGACTAGCGAGGAGCTCCTACAATGAGCAGTTCTTC,CASRLARSSYNEQFF
TRBV4-1,-,-,TRBJ2-7,TGCGCCAGCGAAGAGGTCGGGAGAGGGTACGGCAAGCAGTACTTC,CASEEVGRGYGKQYF
TRBV27,-,-,TRBJ1-1,TGTGCCAGCAGAGGTGACGGACTAACTGAAGCTTTCTTT,CASRGDGLTEAFF
TRBV28,-,TRBD1,TRBJ2-7,TGTGCCAGCAGCCTACGGACAGGCTCTCAGCGCTACGAGCAGTACTTC,CASSLRTGSQRYEQYF
TRBV6-1,-,-,TRBJ2-7,TGTGCCAGCAGTGTCAACAGGGCCTACGAGCAGTACTTC,CASSVNRAYEQYF
TRBV19,-,-,TRBJ1-1,TGTGCCAGTAGTATAGACCGGGTTGAAGCTTTCTTT,CASSIDRVEAFF
TRBV28,-,-,TRBJ1-4,TGTGCCAGCAGTTTACCGGCGGGAACTAATGAAAAACTGTTTTTT,CASSLPAGTNEKLFF
TRBV4-1,-,-,TRBJ2-3,TGCGCCAGCAGCCAAGTTCGGGACTTGGTCCCGTATTTT,CASSQVRDLVPYF
TRBV6-5,-,TRBD1,TRBJ2-7,TGTGCCAGCAGTTACTCGTGGGACAGAAGCTCCTACGAGCAGTACTTC,CASSYSWDRSSYEQYF
TRBV28,-,-,TRBJ2-3,TGTGCCAGCAGTTTACTCCGACGGCCCGCCCCAGATACGCAGTATTTT,CASSLLRRPAPDTQYF
TRBV19,-,-,TRBJ2-3,TGTGCCAGTAGTCAGGGGCAGATGGGCACAGATACGCAGTATTTT,CASSQGQMGTDTQYF
TRBV28,-,TRBD2,TRBJ2-2,TGTGCCAGCAGTTCCCCTACCTCTAGCGGGATAAGGACCGGGGAGCTGTTTTTT,CASSSPTSSGIRTGELFF
TRBV28,-,-,TRBJ2-2,TGTGCCAGCACCCCTTGGGGGACATTCGCGAACACCGGGGAGCTGTTTTTT,CASTPWGTFANTGELFF
TRBV2,-,TRBD1,TRBJ2-7,TGTGCCAGCAGTGAACGGCAGGGGGCGTTCTACGAGCAGTACTTC,CASSERQGAFYEQYF
TRBV29-1,-,-,TRBJ1-5,TGCAGCCATGGGGGAGGGGATAGCAATCAGCCCCAGCATTTT,CSHGGGDSNQPQHF
TRBV9,once,-,TRBJ1-1,TGTGCCAGCAGCGCTCCCGTTCTGGGCGAAGCTTTCTTT,CASSAPVLGEAFF
TRBV14,-,-,TRBJ2-3,TGTGCCAGCAGTCCATTTGGTCTTGTGGGAGGCACAGATACGCAGTATTTT,CASSPFGLVGGTDTQYF
TRBV6-1,-,TRBD2,TRBJ2-1,TGTGCCACCCTCCCTAGCGGGGGCTCCTACAATGAGCAGTTCTTC,CATLPSGGSYNEQFF
TRBV29-1,-,TRBD2,TRBJ2-3,TGCAGCGCACAGGGACTAGCGGGAGCCCTCCTTTGGACAGATACGCAGTATTTT,CSAQGLAGALLWTDTQYF
TRBV25-1,-,TRBD1,TRBJ1-2,TGTGCCAGCAGCGACAGGGGTGTCGACTATGGCTACACCTTC,CASSDRGVDYGYTF
TRBV6-1,-,-,TRBJ2-4,TGTGCCAGCAGTGAAGGTGTAGGGAGGATTGACATTCAGTACTTC,CASSEGVGRIDIQYF
TRBV6-1,few,-,TRBJ2-5,TGTGCCAGCAGTGAGGAGACCCAGTACTTC,CASSEETQYF
TRBV30,-,-,TRBJ2-1,TGTGCCTGGAGCCCGGGCAATGAGCAGTTCTTC,CAWSPGNEQFF
TRBV7-9,-,-,TRBJ2-7,TGTGCCAGCAGTGTCGGATACGAGCAGTACTTC,CASSVGYEQYF
TRBV30,-,-,TRBJ1-1,TGTGCCTGGGACGGGGTCACTGAAGCTTTCTTT,CAWDGVTEAFF